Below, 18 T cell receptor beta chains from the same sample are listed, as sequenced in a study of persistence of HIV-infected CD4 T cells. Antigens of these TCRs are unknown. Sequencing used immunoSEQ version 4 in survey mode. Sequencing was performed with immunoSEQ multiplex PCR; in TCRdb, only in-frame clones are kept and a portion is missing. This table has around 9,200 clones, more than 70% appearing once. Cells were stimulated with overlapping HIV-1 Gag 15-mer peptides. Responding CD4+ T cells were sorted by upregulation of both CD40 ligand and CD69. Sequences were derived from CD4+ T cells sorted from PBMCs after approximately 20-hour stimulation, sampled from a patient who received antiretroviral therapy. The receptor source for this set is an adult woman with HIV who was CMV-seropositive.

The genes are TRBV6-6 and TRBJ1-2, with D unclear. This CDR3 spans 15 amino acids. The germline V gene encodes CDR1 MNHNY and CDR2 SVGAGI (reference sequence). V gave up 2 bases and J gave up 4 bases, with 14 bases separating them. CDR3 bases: TGTGCCAGCAGTTACAGCAGCCAAGTCGCCTATGGCTACACCTTC. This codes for CASSYSSQVAYGYTF.

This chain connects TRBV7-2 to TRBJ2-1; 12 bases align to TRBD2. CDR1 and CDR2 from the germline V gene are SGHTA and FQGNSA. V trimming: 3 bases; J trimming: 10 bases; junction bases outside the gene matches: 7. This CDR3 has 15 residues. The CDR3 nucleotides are TGTGCCAGCAGCTTGCTAGCGGGGGGGCTCGGAGAGCAGTTCTTC. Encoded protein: CASSLLAGGLGEQFF. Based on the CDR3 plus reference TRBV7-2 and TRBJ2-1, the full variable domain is GAGVSQSPSNKVTEKGKDVELRCDPISGHTALYWYRQSLGQGLEFLIYFQGNSAPDKSGLPSDRFSAERTGGSVSTLTIQRTQQEDSAVYLCASSLLAGGLGEQFFGPGTRLTVL.

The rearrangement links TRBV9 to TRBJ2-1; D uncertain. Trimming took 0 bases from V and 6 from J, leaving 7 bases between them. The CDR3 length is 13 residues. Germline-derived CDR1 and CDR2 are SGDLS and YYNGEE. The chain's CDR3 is CASSVGPINEQFF. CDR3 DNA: TGTGCCAGCAGCGTAGGACCAATCAATGAGCAGTTCTTC. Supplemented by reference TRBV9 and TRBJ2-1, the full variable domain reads DSGVTQTPKHLITATGQRVTLRCSPRSGDLSVYWYQQSLDQGLQFLIQYYNGEERAKGNILERFSAQQFPDLHSELNLSSLELGDSALYFCASSVGPINEQFFGPGTRLTVL.

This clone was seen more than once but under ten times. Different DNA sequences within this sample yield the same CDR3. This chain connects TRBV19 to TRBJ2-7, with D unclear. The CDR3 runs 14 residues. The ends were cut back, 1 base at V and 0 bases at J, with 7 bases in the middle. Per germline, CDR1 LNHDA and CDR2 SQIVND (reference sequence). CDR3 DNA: TGTGCCAGTAGTATAGGAACGGGCTCCTACGAGCAGTACTTC. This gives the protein CASSIGTGSYEQYF.

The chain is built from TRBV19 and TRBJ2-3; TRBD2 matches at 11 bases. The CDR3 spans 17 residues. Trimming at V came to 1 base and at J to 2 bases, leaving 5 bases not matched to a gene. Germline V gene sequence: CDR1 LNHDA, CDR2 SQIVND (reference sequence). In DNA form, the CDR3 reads TGTGCCAGTAGTATAGGCCCTAGCGGGAGGTTCACAGATACGCAGTATTTT. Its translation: CASSIGPSGRFTDTQYF. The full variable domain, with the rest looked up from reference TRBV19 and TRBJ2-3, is DGGITQSPKYLFRKEGQNVTLSCEQNLNHDAMYWYRQDPGQGLRLIYYSQIVNDFQKGDIAEGYSVSREKKESFPLTVTSAQKNPTAFYLCASSIGPSGRFTDTQYFGPGTRLTVL.

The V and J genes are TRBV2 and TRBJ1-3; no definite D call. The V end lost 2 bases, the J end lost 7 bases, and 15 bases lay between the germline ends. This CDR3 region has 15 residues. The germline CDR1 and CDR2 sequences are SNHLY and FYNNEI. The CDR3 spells CASSEIVSPRNTIYF. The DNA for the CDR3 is TGTGCCAGCAGTGAAATTGTCTCACCGAGGAACACCATATATTTT.

The CDR3 DNA reads as TGTGCCTGGAGAGGGCCAGGAAGGCTCGAGACCCAGTACTTC. It yields the protein CAWRGPGRLETQYF. The J gene is TRBJ2-5, the V gene TRBV30, with no clear D. V gave up 3 bases and J gave up 5 bases, with 16 bases separating them. This CDR3 has 14 amino acids. The germline gives CDR1 GTSNPN, CDR2 SVGIG (reference sequence).

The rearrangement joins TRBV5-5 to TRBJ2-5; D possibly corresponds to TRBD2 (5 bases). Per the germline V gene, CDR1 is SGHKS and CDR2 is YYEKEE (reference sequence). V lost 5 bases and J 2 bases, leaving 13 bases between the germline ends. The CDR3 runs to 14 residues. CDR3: CASSLEPGQETQYF. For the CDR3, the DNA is TGTGCCAGCAGTCTGGAACCGGGGCAAGAGACCCAGTACTTC.

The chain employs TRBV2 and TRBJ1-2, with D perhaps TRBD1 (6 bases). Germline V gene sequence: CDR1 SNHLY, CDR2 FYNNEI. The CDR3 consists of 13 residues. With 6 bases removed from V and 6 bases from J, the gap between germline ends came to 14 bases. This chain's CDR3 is CASRKGETNGYTF. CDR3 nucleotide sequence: TGTGCCAGCAGGAAGGGGGAGACTAATGGCTACACCTTC.

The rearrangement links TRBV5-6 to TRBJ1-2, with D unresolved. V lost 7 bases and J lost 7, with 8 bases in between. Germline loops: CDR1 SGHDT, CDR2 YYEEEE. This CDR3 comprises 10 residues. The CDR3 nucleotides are TGTGCCAGCGGAAGGACTGGCTACACCTTC. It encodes CASGRTGYTF. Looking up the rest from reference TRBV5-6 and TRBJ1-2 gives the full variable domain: DAGVTQSPTHLIKTRGQQVTLRCSPKSGHDTVSWYQQALGQGPQFIFQYYEEEERQRGNFPDRFSGHQFPNYSSELNVNALLLGDSALYLCASGRTGYTFGSGTRLTVV.

The CDR3 reads CASSMTGDYGYTF. The CDR3 coding sequence is TGTGCCAGCAGTATGACAGGGGACTATGGCTACACCTTC. The chain couples TRBV12-3 or TRBV12-4 to TRBJ1-2; the match to TRBD1 covers 8 bases. CDR3 length: 13 residues. V dropped 5 bases and J dropped 3; count of bases not matched to a gene: 2.

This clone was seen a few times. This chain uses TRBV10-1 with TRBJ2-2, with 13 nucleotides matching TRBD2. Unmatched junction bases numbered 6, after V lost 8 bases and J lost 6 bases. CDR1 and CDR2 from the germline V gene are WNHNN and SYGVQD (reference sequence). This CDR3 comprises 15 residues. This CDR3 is CASGTSGRAAGELFF. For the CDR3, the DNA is TGCGCCAGCGGAACTAGCGGGAGGGCCGCCGGGGAGCTGTTTTTT.

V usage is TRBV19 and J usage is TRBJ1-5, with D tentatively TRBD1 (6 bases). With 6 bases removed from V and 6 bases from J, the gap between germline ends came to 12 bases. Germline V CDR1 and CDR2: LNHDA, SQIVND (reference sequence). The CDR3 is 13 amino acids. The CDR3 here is CASRGGGGQPQHF. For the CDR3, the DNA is TGTGCCAGTAGGGGGGGCGGTGGTCAGCCCCAGCATTTT.

CDR3 DNA sequence: TGTGCCAGCAGTGAAGCGGCAGGGGGGCGAATTTACTCTTACAATGAGCAGTTCTTC. Protein product: CASSEAAGGRIYSYNEQFF. The chain employs TRBV6-1 and TRBJ2-1; the D gene is possibly TRBD1 (7 bases). Per germline, CDR1 MNHNS and CDR2 SASEGT. The CDR3 runs to 19 residues. V was cut by 0 bases and J by 4 bases, with 22 bases left in between.

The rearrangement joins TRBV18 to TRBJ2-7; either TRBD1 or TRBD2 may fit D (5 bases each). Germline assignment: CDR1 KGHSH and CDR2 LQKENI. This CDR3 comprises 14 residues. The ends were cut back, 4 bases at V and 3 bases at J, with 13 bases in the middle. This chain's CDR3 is CASSRWDRIYEQYF. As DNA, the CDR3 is TGTGCCAGCTCACGCTGGGACCGCATCTACGAGCAGTACTTC.

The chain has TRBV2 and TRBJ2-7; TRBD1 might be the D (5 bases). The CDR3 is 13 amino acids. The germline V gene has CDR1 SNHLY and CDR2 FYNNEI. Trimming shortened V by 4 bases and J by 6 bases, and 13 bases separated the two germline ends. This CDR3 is CASSVQGHGEQYF. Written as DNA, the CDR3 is TGTGCCAGCAGTGTCCAGGGCCATGGCGAGCAGTACTTC.

CDR3 sequence: CASSLPTGKGTQYF. Written as DNA, the CDR3 is TGTGCCAGCAGTTTGCCCACAGGGAAGGGCACGCAGTATTTT. This chain connects TRBV6-2 or TRBV6-3 to TRBJ2-3, with D perhaps TRBD1 (6 bases). Germline V gene lookup returns CDR1 MNHEY and CDR2 SVGEGT. V lost 4 bases, J lost 9 bases, and 17 bases lay in between. The CDR3 has 14 residues.

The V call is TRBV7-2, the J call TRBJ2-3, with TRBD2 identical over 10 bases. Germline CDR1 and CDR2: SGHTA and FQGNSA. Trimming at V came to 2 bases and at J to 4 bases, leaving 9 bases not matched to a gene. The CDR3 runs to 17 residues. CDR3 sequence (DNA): TGTGCCAGCAGCTTACAGGGGCTAGCGGGAGTCTCAGATACGCAGTATTTT. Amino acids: CASSLQGLAGVSDTQYF.